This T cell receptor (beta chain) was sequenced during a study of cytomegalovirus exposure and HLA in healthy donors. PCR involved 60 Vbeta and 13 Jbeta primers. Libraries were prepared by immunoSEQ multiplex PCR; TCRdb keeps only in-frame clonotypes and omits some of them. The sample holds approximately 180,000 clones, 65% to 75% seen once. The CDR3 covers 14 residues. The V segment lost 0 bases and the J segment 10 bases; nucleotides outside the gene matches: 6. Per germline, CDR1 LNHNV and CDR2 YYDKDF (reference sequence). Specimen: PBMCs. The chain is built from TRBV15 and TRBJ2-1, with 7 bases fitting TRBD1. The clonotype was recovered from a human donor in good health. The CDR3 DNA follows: TGTGCCACCAGCAGAGATCTGACAGGGAACGAGCAGTTCTTC. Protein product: CATSRDLTGNEQFF.